These T cell receptor beta chains were read from a single sample in a study of T-cell reconstitution after alpha-beta-depleted transplantation in children. TCRdb itself ran the PCR reads through MiXCR, one entry per CDR3 protein. The table shows about 610,000 distinct CDR3 sequences, with 10% occurring only once. The input for sequencing was PBMCs from the stem cell graft donor, taken from the stem cell graft. These receptors were collected from a human donor who donated a stem cell graft to a child with acute myeloid leukemia. CDR3s include the opening cysteine and the closing phenylalanine or tryptophan. A D gene is named only where the DNA matches it firmly. Some rows have no size entry. The others give once, few or many, or a class for an expanded clone.

V	D	J	size	DNA	CDR3
TRBV29-1	-	TRBJ2-7	many	TGCAGCGTGAAGGACAGCTCCTACGAGCAGTACTTC	CSVKDSSYEQYF
TRBV20-1	-	TRBJ2-4	-	TGCAGTGCTACCCGGGACTCCCTAGCCAAAAACATTCAGTACTTC	CSATRDSLAKNIQYF
TRBV4-3	-	TRBJ2-7	-	TGCGCCAGCAGCCAAGATCTTGGGATGAGCTCCTACGAGCAGTACTTC	CASSQDLGMSSYEQYF
TRBV9	-	TRBJ2-2	many	TGTGCCAGCAGCCCACACACCGAGTTCGGGGAGCTGTTTTTT	CASSPHTEFGELFF
TRBV9	-	TRBJ1-2	few	TGTGCCAGCAGCGTACAAACAGGAAACTATGGCTACACCTTC	CASSVQTGNYGYTF
TRBV29-1	-	TRBJ2-2	-	TGCAGCGTTGAATACAACACCGGGGAGCTGTTTTTT	CSVEYNTGELFF
TRBV12-3/TRBV12-4	-	TRBJ1-2	many	TGTGCCAGCAGATCACAAGCGAACTATGGCTACACCTTC	CASRSQANYGYTF
TRBV7-9	-	TRBJ2-3	-	TGTGCCAGCAGCTTAGATGGCTTCACAGATACGCAGTATTTT	CASSLDGFTDTQYF
TRBV29-1	-	TRBJ1-6	many	TGCAGCGCACGGACGGACAATAATTCACCCCTCCACTTT	CSARTDNNSPLHF
TRBV7-2	-	TRBJ2-5	few	TGTGCCAGCAGCTTCACCAGGGGGGTGTGGGAGACCCAGTACTTC	CASSFTRGVWETQYF
TRBV27	TRBD2	TRBJ2-1	-	TGTGCCAGCAGTTTCCCTGGGGGGCGGGGGGCTTACAATGAGCAGTTCTTC	CASSFPGGRGAYNEQFF
TRBV9	-	TRBJ2-1	many	TGTGCCAGCAGCGTAGATGGTAATCCAGTCAATGAGCAGTTCTTC	CASSVDGNPVNEQFF
TRBV15	TRBD2	TRBJ2-1	-	TGTGCCACCAGTTTCGGGACTAGCGGGAGGGGGCAGTTCTTC	CATSFGTSGRGQFF
TRBV7-2	TRBD2	TRBJ2-7	few	TGTGCCAGCAGCTTAGAGGTAGCGGGAGTCCACGAGCAGTACTTC	CASSLEVAGVHEQYF
TRBV7-2	TRBD1	TRBJ2-3	many	TGTGCCAGCAGCTTAATATGGCAGGGGGCGCGAGATACGCAGTATTTT	CASSLIWQGARDTQYF
TRBV6-2/TRBV6-3	TRBD2	TRBJ2-3	few	TGTGCCAGCAGTTACGCGCGGGAGGGCCATTATACGCAGTATTTT	CASSYAREGHYTQYF
TRBV5-1	-	TRBJ2-5	-	TGCGCCAGCAGCCACCGCCCAAGGGGTAGCGCATTCCAAGAGACCCAGTACTTC	CASSHRPRGSAFQETQYF
TRBV12-3/TRBV12-4	TRBD1	TRBJ2-1	many	TGTGCCAGCAGTTTTACCAAAGACAGGGATTATCACAATGAGCAGTTCTTC	CASSFTKDRDYHNEQFF
TRBV29-1	TRBD2	TRBJ2-3	-	TGCAGCGTTGAAGGACCGGGAGCGGGAAGAAGGTCGGCTACGCAGTATTTT	CSVEGPGAGRRSATQYF
TRBV6-2/TRBV6-3	TRBD2	TRBJ2-3	-	TGTGCCTCCAGGAGGCTAGCGGGAGGGCCCGGAACAGATACGCAGTATTTT	CASRRLAGGPGTDTQYF
TRBV12-3/TRBV12-4	-	TRBJ1-2	few	TGTGCCAGCAGGGGGGTTAATGCGGGGTATGGCTACACCTTC	CASRGVNAGYGYTF
TRBV29-1	TRBD1	TRBJ2-3	-	TGCAGCGGGACAGGGGATTTCGGCACAGATACGCAGTATTTT	CSGTGDFGTDTQYF
TRBV5-1	TRBD1	TRBJ2-5	many	TGCGCCAGCAGCTTGGCGGGACAGGGGATGGAGACCCAGTACTTC	CASSLAGQGMETQYF
TRBV6-5	-	TRBJ2-1	few	TGTGCCAGCAGTTTGACAGACGCCTCCTACAATGAGCAGTTCTTC	CASSLTDASYNEQFF
TRBV20-1	-	TRBJ1-2	many	TGCAGTGCTACCCCCAAAGGAGGAGGGCGAGGGTATGGCTACACCTTC	CSATPKGGGRGYGYTF
TRBV18	-	TRBJ2-7	few	TGTGCCAGCGGACGGGACGGTAGCTCAGGGGAGCAGTACTTC	CASGRDGSSGEQYF
TRBV20-1	-	TRBJ2-3	-	TGCAGTGCTATTGCCAGTTCCGCGACGCAGTATTTT	CSAIASSATQYF
TRBV6-2/TRBV6-3	TRBD1	TRBJ2-2	-	TGTGCCAGCAGTCAACTCACACAGGGGGCGAACACCGGGGAGCTGTTTTTT	CASSQLTQGANTGELFF
TRBV30	TRBD1	TRBJ1-2	-	TGTGCCTGGAGTCGCGAAAGGACAGGGCAAGGCTATGGCTACACCTTC	CAWSRERTGQGYGYTF
TRBV29-1	TRBD2	TRBJ2-7	few	TGCAGCGTTGTCGGAGACCAGACTAGCGGGAGGGCCCTCGAGCAGTACTTC	CSVVGDQTSGRALEQYF
TRBV14	TRBD2	TRBJ2-5	-	TGTGCCAGCAGCCAAGATGCGGGAGGAGGGGAGACCCAGTACTTC	CASSQDAGGGETQYF
TRBV5-8	-	TRBJ2-1	-	TGTGCCAGCAGCCCCCCCCGCTTGGAGCAGTTCTTC	CASSPPRLEQFF
TRBV11-2	TRBD2	TRBJ2-1	many	TGTGCCAGCAGCCTAACTAGAAGCGGGATGTACAATGAGCAGTTCTTC	CASSLTRSGMYNEQFF
TRBV6-2/TRBV6-3	TRBD2	TRBJ2-5	many	TGTGCCAGCAGTGCCCTAGCGGATTACCAAGAGACCCAGTACTTC	CASSALADYQETQYF
TRBV20-1	-	TRBJ1-5	-	TGCAGTGCTACTTCTATAAGAGGTTCTAGCAATCAGCCCCAGCATTTT	CSATSIRGSSNQPQHF
TRBV12-3/TRBV12-4	-	TRBJ2-5	-	TGTGCCAGCAGTTCGGGGGCCGTACGAGGCTTAGAGACCCAGTACTTC	CASSSGAVRGLETQYF
TRBV5-1	TRBD2	TRBJ2-7	many	TGCGCCAGCAGCCTGTCACCTAGCGGGAGTGGGGGCGAGCAGTACTTC	CASSLSPSGSGGEQYF
TRBV29-1	TRBD2	TRBJ2-2	many	TGCAGCGTTGAACTAGCGGGAGTGGCCGGGGAGCTGTTTTTT	CSVELAGVAGELFF
TRBV6-1	TRBD1	TRBJ1-2	few	TGTGCCAGCAGACTTCAGGGGGACGGTGGCTACACCTTC	CASRLQGDGGYTF
TRBV6-5	-	TRBJ1-5	-	TGTGCCAGCAGGCCGAGGGCAGGGGTTATGGGCAATCAGCCCCAGCATTTT	CASRPRAGVMGNQPQHF
TRBV24-1	TRBD2	TRBJ2-5	few	TGTGCCACCTCTACTACCGGGACTAGCGGGAGGAGGGAGACCCAGTACTTC	CATSTTGTSGRRETQYF
TRBV29-1	TRBD1	TRBJ2-1	many	TGCAGCGTCCCCAGGGGGAATGAGCAGTTCTTC	CSVPRGNEQFF
TRBV29-1	-	TRBJ2-1	-	TGCAGCGTTGATATGCGGCTCCTAGTAAGCTCCGGTGAGCAGTTCTTC	CSVDMRLLVSSGEQFF
TRBV5-1	-	TRBJ2-1	-	TGCGCCAGCAGCGCCTTTGCGGAGGCTTACAATGAGCAGTTCTTC	CASSAFAEAYNEQFF
TRBV29-1	-	TRBJ2-3	many	TGCAGCGTTGAAGATTTCAGGATGACAGATACGCAGTATTTT	CSVEDFRMTDTQYF
TRBV7-8	-	TRBJ1-5	-	TGTGCCAGCAGCTTAATGGGGAATCAGCCCCAGCATTTT	CASSLMGNQPQHF
TRBV4-3	-	TRBJ2-3	-	TGCGCCAGCAGCCCCGAACGGGCAGGAGATACGCAGTATTTT	CASSPERAGDTQYF
TRBV29-1	-	TRBJ2-5	few	TGCAGCGTTGAATCGTCAGAAGAGACCCAGTACTTC	CSVESSEETQYF
TRBV4-3	-	TRBJ1-1	-	TGCGCCAGCAGCCAAGACAGGGGTGGGAACACTGAAGCTTTCTTT	CASSQDRGGNTEAFF
TRBV10-2	-	TRBJ1-3	many	TGCGCCAGCAGTGATCGGGGAAATTCTGGAAACACCATATATTTT	CASSDRGNSGNTIYF
TRBV5-1	-	TRBJ2-5	-	TGCGCCAGCAGCCCCCAAAGGGGGACGGGAGAGACCCAGTACTTC	CASSPQRGTGETQYF